A single sample gave rise to the 10 T cell receptor beta chains below, sequenced in a study of glioma-infiltrating T cells after dendritic cell vaccination. Specified time point: after dendritic cell vaccination, including at tumor progression/relapse. The method was immunoSEQ multiplex PCR; TCRdb's version includes in-frame clones alone and lacks a portion of them. Among tens of thousands of clones listed, more than 75% were seen once. The sample here was blood, taken after dendritic cell vaccination. The receptor set was obtained from a human donor with glioblastoma.

The chain combines TRBV4-2 with TRBJ2-5; 8 nucleotides line up with TRBD2. In germline, CDR1 is LGHNA, CDR2 YNFKEQ. The CDR3 sequence is 17 residues long. V shed 4 bases and J 0 bases; nucleotides not matched to a gene: 10. The DNA of the CDR3 is TGTGCCAGCAGCCCAGCGGGGGAGGGCTGGGACCAAGAGACCCAGTACTTC. It yields the protein CASSPAGEGWDQETQYF.

The V call is TRBV23-1, the J call TRBJ1-1; D ambiguous. TRBV23-1 belongs to the ORF category, with a function that is uncertain. The CDR3 runs to 14 residues. Deletions cut 0 bases from V and 4 bases from J, with 9 bases between. The CDR3, as DNA: TGCGCCAGCAGTCAATCCCGGGGATCCACTGAAGCTTTCTTT. Its protein is CASSQSRGSTEAFF.

The rearrangement uses TRBV11-2 and TRBJ2-1; the match to TRBD2 covers 7 bases. V was pared by 0 bases and J by 0 bases, with 5 bases of the junction left unmatched. The CDR3 covers 17 residues. Germline CDR1 and CDR2: SGHAT and FQNNGV. The CDR3 region has the DNA TGTGCCAGCAGCTTAGATCGAGCGGGGCGCTCCTACAATGAGCAGTTCTTC. This translates into CASSLDRAGRSYNEQFF.

The rearrangement links TRBV6-6 to TRBJ1-3, with D possibly TRBD1 on 6 matching bases. The CDR3 spans 15 residues. Germline V gene sequence: CDR1 MNHNY, CDR2 SVGAGI (reference sequence). The germline V and J ends were trimmed by 6 bases and 0 bases, with 12 bases remaining between them. DNA of the CDR3: TGTGCCAGCAGCTTGGGACATCCCTCTGGAAACACCATATATTTT. Translation: CASSLGHPSGNTIYF.

The V call is TRBV27, the J call TRBJ2-7, with 11 bases that match TRBD1. V lost 5 bases and J lost 6; bases outside the gene matches: 6. There are 14 residues in the CDR3. CDR1 is MNHEY, CDR2 SMNVEV, per germline (reference sequence). CDR3 bases: TGTGCCAGCAGTGGACAGGGGGCGTTGGGCGAGCAGTACTTC. Protein sequence: CASSGQGALGEQYF.

The V gene is TRBV11-3, the J gene TRBJ2-5, with TRBD2 identical over 7 bases. V shed 1 base, J shed 4 bases, and the junction held 6 bases outside the gene matches. This CDR3 spans 15 amino acids. CDR1 is SGHNT, CDR2 YENEEA, per germline. For the CDR3, the DNA is TGTGCCAGCAGCTTAGGCGGGAGCGCGTTAGAGACCCAGTACTTC. As protein: CASSLGGSALETQYF.

The chain links TRBV10-3 to TRBJ1-4, with 10 bases fitting TRBD1. The germline gives CDR1 ENHRY, CDR2 SYGVKD. The CDR3 spans 13 residues. V shed 10 bases and J 6 bases; nucleotides not matched to a gene: 5. The CDR3 sequence is CASRQGADEKLFF. The CDR3 DNA follows: TGTGCCAGCAGACAGGGGGCGGATGAAAAACTGTTTTTT.

This sequence joins TRBV10-3 and TRBJ1-6, with TRBD1 matching over 8 bases. CDR1 and CDR2 from the germline V gene are ENHRY and SYGVKD. Trimming took 11 bases from V and 7 from J; bases not matched to a gene: 13. CDR3 length: 15 residues. The CDR3 DNA sequence: TGTGCCTATTCACGGGATGGACAGGGAAATTCACCCCTCCACTTT. Its translation is CAYSRDGQGNSPLHF.

The J gene is TRBJ2-2, the V gene TRBV6-6; 8 positions match TRBD2. The germline V gene has CDR1 MNHNY and CDR2 SVGAGI (reference sequence). The CDR3 runs to 16 residues. The ends lost 7 bases at V and 6 bases at J; junction bases unmatched: 13. The CDR3 sequence: CASTRAGGVMAGELFF. CDR3 nucleotides: TGTGCCAGCACCCGGGCGGGGGGTGTTATGGCCGGGGAGCTGTTTTTT.

This chain joins TRBV10-3 and TRBJ1-4; D remains ambiguous. V gave up 4 bases and J gave up 8 bases, with 11 bases separating them. The CDR3 loop spans 13 amino acids. Germline CDR1 ENHRY, CDR2 SYGVKD. The CDR3 region is CAISAILKEKLFF. CDR3 DNA sequence: TGTGCCATCAGTGCTATCTTGAAGGAAAAACTGTTTTTT.